This TCR beta chain was found in a study of cytomegalovirus exposure and HLA in healthy donors (dated by TCRdb to between 2016 and 2019). General notes on the study: According to an earlier analysis of a few hundred of the donors, about 179 million T cells yielded 90 million to 140 million unique TCR beta sequences and about 300 Gb of sequence data. Around 330 gigabases of sequencing data and tens of millions of unique TCR sequences made up an early release that covered around 640 HLA-typed donors. The genetic ancestry cluster associated with self-reported Caucasian donors included roughly four fifths of the 398 genotyped donors. The study aimed to test whether cataloging public T cell receptors could reveal signatures of past pathogen exposure. The study used immunosequencing to profile the T cell repertoires of several hundred subjects and linked those repertoires to cytomegalovirus serostatus. In addition to the first cohort of roughly 700 subjects, a separate validation cohort of 120 different subjects was used. High-throughput TCR immunosequencing, statistical association of individual TCRs with disease status, and machine learning were combined to predict cytomegalovirus infection status. A later analysis re-examined previously published TCR beta repertoires from more than 550 donors and added high-resolution HLA genotyping to investigate patterns of TCR occurrence. The later analysis used no new phenotypic data to find candidate immune exposures, relying instead on TCR beta sequences and their occurrence across donors. In an earlier analysis of 500 to 650 of the donors, high-throughput TCR beta sequencing was used to judge whether each TCR beta V gene segment behaved as functional or pseudogenic. Donor age, sex, ethnicity and CMV serostatus were collected together with the repertoire data. A later genetic analysis took genome-wide SNP genotypes for about 65% of the roughly 670 donors and used that subset as a discovery cohort. Every repertoire in the discovery cohort had been generated on one and the same sequencing platform. Both class I and class II loci were covered by HLA typing, at four-digit resolution. Typing coverage differed by locus: A, B, C, DRB1 and DQB1 were typed in about 629-640 donors, DQA1 in 500 to 550, DPA1 in some 570, and DPB1 in 450 to 480. A handful of DR-DQ haplotypes were handled as single units for association and clustering because linkage in the cohort was strong. Across some 400 genotyped donors of the cohort, an average of 235,054 unique TCR beta nucleotide sequences per donor were sequenced, and roughly a sixth of those sequences were non-productive. The full study reports these points: CMV serostatus was the only immune exposure information available for the cohort. According to a later analysis, most CMV-associated TCR beta chains appeared to be HLA-restricted, and the HLA associations seemed to be driven largely by CMV exposure. Roughly 17 rarely observed V segments, including chromosome 9 orphons, were excluded from the earlier analysis of approximately 600 of the donors because counts were too low. In this cohort, only TCR beta chains were sequenced, and detectable features were limited by the absence of alpha or paired-chain data. According to the authors, the approach could potentially be generalized to other disease states and immunological phenotypes. In a later analysis, some 18,000 TCR beta sequences were associated with specific HLA alleles at a false discovery rate of 0.05. In a later analysis, TCR association rates were found to vary across HLA loci, with the most associated TCRs seen for DRB1 alleles and the fewest for HLA-C alleles. In both the original and validation cohorts, the classifier was reported to diagnose cytomegalovirus status with high specificity and sensitivity. According to a later analysis, parvovirus B19, influenza, CMV and Epstein-Barr virus appeared linked to several top co-occurrence clusters. In an earlier analysis of roughly 560 of the donors, most TCR beta V segments were observed in productive rearrangements about 87% or about 30% of the time, broadly matching IMGT annotations. HLA typing was unavailable for some donors at each locus, so association tests used only the typed subset. Sequencing depth was assumed to be roughly uniform across donors in the presence/absence analyses, though that assumption may not hold. V-gene and J-gene trimming of TCR beta chains was associated with a missense DCLRE1C variant in a later genetic analysis, and the association was replicated in an independent cohort. Some IMGT-functional V segments, including TRBV6-2 and TRBV6-3, could not be distinguished by the 87-base-pair reads and were therefore excluded. Linkage disequilibrium might explain the correlated functional status among segregating V segments, but an unknown experimental factor could not be ruled out. A later analysis found that HLA-associated TCR beta chains were more clonally expanded and had lower generation probabilities than equally common non-associated chains. The study gave a list of 150 to 200 TCR beta chains associated with cytomegalovirus. Compared with the 666-donor mean, donors in an Asian-associated ancestry cluster had fewer N-insertions in productive TCRs, according to a later genetic analysis. Three of the identified cytomegalovirus-associated TCR beta chains were confirmed in vitro to be specific for cytomegalovirus antigens. When HLA alleles, especially DR and DQ, strongly co-occurred, TCR associations were difficult to assign to individual alleles. A further reported finding was that TCR beta sequences accurately predicted the HLA-A and HLA-B alleles for most subjects in the first cohort. A cluster of highly shared sequence variants was judged likely to represent a technical artifact of the sequencing pipeline. While some public TCRs were present in many individuals, most TCR sequences turned up only very rarely across donors.

Worth noting for this clone: Which antigen it targets is not known. No clone much larger than this one lies a single base away; base qualities are absent.

The cohort was made up of roughly 670 healthy bone marrow donors. At the time of sampling, all cohort members were nominally healthy, though unrecorded immune exposures were likely present. The donor tested CMV seronegative, placing the donor among the roughly 400 seronegative members of the cohort. A peripheral blood sample was collected from each donor, and TCR beta sequencing was performed on peripheral blood mononuclear cells. Genomic DNA was extracted from the blood cell samples with the Qiagen DNeasy Blood Extraction Kit. According to the germline V gene, CDR1 reads SGHRS and CDR2 reads YFSETQ. The CDR3 contains 16 residues, cysteine and phenylalanine counted. Just CDR3 DNA is preserved here, 48 bases in frame from base 1. Relative to germline, V is missing 4 bases and J is missing 2 bases, with 8 bases of the junction outside any gene match. Preparation of the library involved the immunoSEQ multiplex PCR assay. For the multiplex PCR, a mixture combining 60 forward primers for TCR Vbeta segments and 13 reverse primers for TCR Jbeta segments was used. The CDR3 region of rearranged TCR beta genes was amplified from genomic DNA by a multiplex PCR assay. The Illumina HiSeq System was used to sequence the amplified TCR beta libraries as 87-base-pair reads. The original pipeline was this. A later analysis counted 65 million to 90 million unique TCR beta chains across the 640 or so repertoires, and 9 million to 14 million of these chains were shared by at least two donors. Raw reads were error-corrected and collapsed into unique sequences with a nearest-neighbor algorithm that merged closely related sequences to remove PCR and sequencing errors. V, D and J gene segments were assigned by aligning CDR3 sequences to IMGT reference sequences. Each retained sequence needed at least a six-nucleotide match to both a V gene segment and a J gene segment. A rearrangement counted as productive if the CDR3 had no stop codons and remained in frame with V and J, and every other rearrangement counted as non-productive. CDR3 was defined by IMGT convention, running from the second conserved V-encoded cysteine to the conserved J-encoded phenylalanine. The earlier analysis of 500 to 750 of the donors excluded any sequence lacking an unambiguous match to a single V gene segment. In an earlier analysis of 587 of the donors, V segments were called functional above 56.7% productive rearrangements and were called segregating when the between-donor standard deviation exceeded 5%. To diagnose cytomegalovirus status from the catalog of TCR beta chain sequences, a statistical classification framework was built. In a later analysis, TCR nucleotide sequences were compared against IMGT/GENE-DB human TR gene sequences so that V and J genes could be assigned. The TCRdist pipeline was used in a later analysis to assign CDR3 sequences and most-parsimonious VDJ recombination scenarios. A later analysis defined each TCR beta chain by its CDR3 amino acid sequence plus V-gene family, and excluded reads lacking a unique V-gene family. As a way to deal with suspected cross-contamination and a sequencing artifact, a later analysis dropped roughly 600 nucleotide sequences that were highly shared and had low generation probability. For each public chain, a later analysis derived a clonal expansion index from normalized ranks of inferred template counts within each repertoire. In a later analysis, generation probabilities were computed using a VDJ recombination model fitted to out-of-frame rearrangements, and the results were checked against IGoR. In a later analysis, TCR-TCR, TCR-HLA and TCR-CMV co-occurrence was scored with hypergeometric tests, and a repertoire-size bias correction was applied to TCR pairs. A later analysis estimated false discovery rates by permuting HLA or CMV assignments 20 times. In a later analysis, co-occurring TCRs were grouped using DBSCAN, with TCRdist sequence similarity added in when clustering inside HLA-allele-positive subsets. Repertoires with fewer than 30,000 or more than 120,000 public chains were left out of co-occurrence clustering, as were about 5 repertoires with anomalous nucleotide sharing. Imported from immuneACCESS, the table was reduced by TCRdb to in-frame sequences with V and J called. These copies leave out some clones; in studies compared against another copy, an unresolved V gene accounts for under half, and the cause of the remainder is not known. From that table come the V and J calls and clone size; the DNA was used to work out D and trimming. The sample table records 150,000 to 200,000 clones; approximately 80% of these occur just once. The top ten clonotypes cover roughly 1.5% of the sample.

The V gene is TRBV5-1 and the J gene is TRBJ1-3, and TRBD1 matches 8 of the central bases. What was sequenced was PBMCs. This clonotype was sampled from a woman between 18 and 29 years old in good health and CMV-seronegative. The sequenced DNA is TGCGCCAGCAGCCCGCAGGGGGCAGTCACTGGAAACACCATATATTTT. The resulting protein is CASSPQGAVTGNTIYF. The full variable domain, with segments outside the CDR3 supplied by the reference TRBV5-1 and TRBJ1-3 proteins, appears as KAGVTQTPRYLIKTRGQQVTLSCSPISGHRSVSWYQQTPGQGLQFLFEYFSETQRNKGNFPGRFSGRQFSNSRSEMNVSTLELGDSALYLCASSPQGAVTGNTIYFGEGSWLTVV.